This is a list of T cell receptor beta chains from one sample in a study of blood T cell repertoires in COVID-19. TCRdb keeps only in-frame clones here, not all; method: immunoSEQ multiplex PCR. The repertoire includes 150,000 to 200,000 clones, approximately 88% of them detected once, and about 4.7% sits in the top ten. Sequencing was performed on peripheral blood. Receptor source: a human donor in a cohort sampled during active COVID-19. Each CDR3 is given with its conserved first and last residue. Fields, in order: D gene, clone size, V gene, J gene, CDR3 DNA, CDR3 protein. A D gene is named only where the DNA matches it firmly. The listing skips clone size in some rows; elsewhere it reads once, few, many or a size class.

>TRBD2|-|TRBV7-3|TRBJ2-1
TGTGCCAGCAGCTTAGTTGGCGGGAGGGCCCGGGATGAGCAGTTCTTC
CASSLVGGRARDEQFF
>TRBD1|-|TRBV7-2|TRBJ1-1
TGTGCCAGCAGCCAAGACAGGGCTGGGACTGAAGCTTTCTTT
CASSQDRAGTEAFF
>-|-|TRBV7-8|TRBJ1-2
TGTGCCAGCAGCCAACAGGGCTCAGCTAACTATGGCTACACCTTC
CASSQQGSANYGYTF
>-|-|TRBV6-6|TRBJ2-7
TGTGCCAGCAGTTACTCCCGACAGGCCCTGGAGCAGTACTTC
CASSYSRQALEQYF
>TRBD1|-|TRBV2|TRBJ2-7
TGTGCCAGCAGTGGGGGTACAGGGGTCGGCGAGCAGTACTTC
CASSGGTGVGEQYF
>-|few|TRBV6-2/TRBV6-3|TRBJ1-1
TGTGCCAGCAGTCCAGGACAAGAAGCTTTCTTT
CASSPGQEAFF
>-|-|TRBV5-4|TRBJ1-3
TGTGCCAGCAGCACCGGGACAACGAGCTCTGGAAACACCATATATTTT
CASSTGTTSSGNTIYF
>TRBD2|-|TRBV29-1|TRBJ2-5
TGCAGCGTTGAGGGACTAGCGGGGTTTGGGGGGGAGACCCAGTACTTC
CSVEGLAGFGGETQYF
>TRBD1|-|TRBV5-1|TRBJ2-3
TGCGCCAGCAGCATGGACAGGGGGCCCACAGATACGCAGTATTTT
CASSMDRGPTDTQYF
>-|-|TRBV4-3|TRBJ2-4
TGCGCCAGCAGCCAGTTGGGGCTAGCCAAAAACATTCAGTACTTC
CASSQLGLAKNIQYF